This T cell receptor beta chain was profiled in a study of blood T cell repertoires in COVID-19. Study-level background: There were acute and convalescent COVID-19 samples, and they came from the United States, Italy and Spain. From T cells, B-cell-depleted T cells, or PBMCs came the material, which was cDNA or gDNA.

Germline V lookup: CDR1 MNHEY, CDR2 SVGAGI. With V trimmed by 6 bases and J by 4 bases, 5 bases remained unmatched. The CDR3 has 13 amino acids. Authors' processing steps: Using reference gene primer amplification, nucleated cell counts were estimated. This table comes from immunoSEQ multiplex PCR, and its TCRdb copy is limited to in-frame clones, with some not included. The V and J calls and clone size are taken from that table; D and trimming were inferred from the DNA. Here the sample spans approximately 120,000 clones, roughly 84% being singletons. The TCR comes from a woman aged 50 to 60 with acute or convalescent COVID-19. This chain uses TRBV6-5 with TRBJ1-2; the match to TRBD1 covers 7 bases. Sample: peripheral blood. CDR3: CASSQGTAYGYTF. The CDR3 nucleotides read TGTGCCAGCAGCCAAGGGACAGCCTATGGCTACACCTTC.